Sequencing of this T cell receptor beta chain was carried out in a study of shared clonotypes between healthy human individuals. Study in general: Donors had three CD4 naive, three CD4 memory, two CD8 naive and one CD8 memory plate apiece. Study-wide points: Naive subsets generally had larger estimated richness than memory subsets. Sequencing of the sorted subsets was shown by rarefaction to be incomplete despite large depth.

The repertoire was sequenced with immunoSEQ multiplex PCR; TCRdb's copy has only in-frame clones and lacks some. The sample consists of roughly 2,500,000 clones, more than 85% of them appearing once. The CDR3 totals 12 residues. Germline-derived CDR1 and CDR2 are SNHLY and FYNNEI. The ends were cut back, 8 bases at V and 2 bases at J, with 9 bases in the middle. With regard to this clone: What it recognizes is unknown.

The gene calls are TRBV2 and TRBJ1-2; D remains unclear. The clonotype originates from a man aged 18 to 29 in good health. Some clones in this sample may be carry-over from other donors' samples. Source material: naive CD4+ T cells from PBMCs. The subset here: CD45RA+ positively selected. Here the CDR3 DNA reads TGTGCCAGCCATCCTGAGAACTATGGCTACACCTTC. It translates to CASHPENYGYTF.